This TCR beta chain was recorded in a study of T cell repertoires in cytomegalovirus infection. TCRdb reprocessed the reads via MiXCR and lists one record per CDR3 protein. The sample lists approximately 250,000 distinct CDR3 sequences; about 23% were seen once. The CDR3 covers 14 residues. V shed 1 base and J shed 5 bases, with 9 bases lying between them. Germline V gives CDR1 SGHTA, CDR2 FQGNSA. This clonotype was seen many times. The source material was CD8+ T cells from PBMCs. The sequence was collected from a human donor in good health (CMV status not recorded). Some clones in this sample may be carry-over from other donors' samples. The chain combines TRBV7-2 with TRBJ2-1; D perhaps matches TRBD2 (5 bases). The CDR3 DNA reads TGTGCCAGCAGCTTAGAGGCCGGGGACAATGAGCAGTTCTTC. This sequence encodes CASSLEAGDNEQFF.